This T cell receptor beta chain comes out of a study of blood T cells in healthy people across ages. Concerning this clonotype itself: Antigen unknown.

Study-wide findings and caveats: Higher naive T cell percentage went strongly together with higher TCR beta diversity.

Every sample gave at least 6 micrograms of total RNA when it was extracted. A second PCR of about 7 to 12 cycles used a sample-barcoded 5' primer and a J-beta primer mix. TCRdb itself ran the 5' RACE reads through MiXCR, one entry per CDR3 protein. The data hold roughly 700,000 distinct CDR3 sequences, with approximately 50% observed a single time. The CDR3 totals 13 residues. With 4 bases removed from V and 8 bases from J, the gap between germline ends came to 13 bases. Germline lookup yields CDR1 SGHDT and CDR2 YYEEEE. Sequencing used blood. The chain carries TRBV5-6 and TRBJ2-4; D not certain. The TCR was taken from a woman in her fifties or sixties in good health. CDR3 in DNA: TGTGCCAGCAGCCCTTCCAGACTGGACATTCAGTACTTC. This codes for CASSPSRLDIQYF. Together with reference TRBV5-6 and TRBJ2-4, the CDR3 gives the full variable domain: DAGVTQSPTHLIKTRGQQVTLRCSPKSGHDTVSWYQQALGQGPQFIFQYYEEEERQRGNFPDRFSGHQFPNYSSELNVNALLLGDSALYLCASSPSRLDIQYFGAGTRLSVL.